Listed here are 5 T cell receptor beta chains from one sample, sequenced in a study of control samples from healthy donors and cancer patients. The table came from immunoSEQ multiplex PCR; TCRdb's copy has only in-frame clones and leaves some out. The profile covers about 150,000 clones, with 90% to 95% appearing a single time and roughly 5.7% taken by the ten largest. The sample comprised blood. All receptors derive from a man between 18 and 29 years old in good health.

This chain links TRBV4-1 with TRBJ2-7, with 10 bases lining up with TRBD2. Looked up from germline, CDR1 is MGHRA and CDR2 is YSYEKL. With V trimmed by 0 bases and J by 0 bases, 14 bases remained unmatched. The CDR3 sequence is 20 residues long. CDR3 in DNA: TGCGCCAGCAGCCAAGACAGAGCTGGTACCGGGACTAGCGACTCCTACGAGCAGTACTTC. Translated, it gives CASSQDRAGTGTSDSYEQYF.

The chain has TRBV3-1 (or the pseudogene TRBV3-2) and TRBJ1-2, with D perhaps matching TRBD1 (6 bases). V was clipped by 3 bases and J by 2 bases, with 7 bases between them. This CDR3 contains 13 residues. Germline V gene sequence: CDR1 LGHDT, CDR2 YNNKEL (reference sequence). The CDR3 DNA sequence: TGTGCCAGCAGCCACAGGGGCAACTATGGCTACACCTTC. Protein product: CASSHRGNYGYTF.

The V gene is TRBV27, the J gene TRBJ2-5; 8 nucleotides match TRBD1. This CDR3 spans 16 amino acids. The V and J ends lost 6 bases and 2 bases, in that order; junction bases with no gene match: 11. The germline gives CDR1 MNHEY, CDR2 SMNVEV (reference sequence). CDR3 sequence: CASSPPGQGRQETQYF. CDR3 coding DNA: TGTGCCAGCAGCCCACCTGGACAGGGACGTCAAGAGACCCAGTACTTC.

The CDR3 sequence is CASSSGLAVLSSTDTQYF. In DNA, the CDR3 is TGTGCCAGCAGTTCCGGACTCGCGGTTTTATCTAGCACAGATACGCAGTATTTT. This sequence joins TRBV28 and TRBJ2-3, with D perhaps matching TRBD2 (5 bases). The V gene's germline CDR1 is MDHEN and CDR2 SYDVKM. CDR3 length equals 18 residues. Between the trimmed V and J ends, which lost 4 bases and 0 bases, there was a span of 20 bases.

V usage is TRBV5-1 and J usage is TRBJ2-4, with 10 bases identical to TRBD1. V dropped 3 bases and J dropped 1; count of bases not matched to a gene: 10. Germline lookup yields CDR1 SGHRS and CDR2 YFSETQ. The CDR3 is made up of 18 amino acids. The CDR3 DNA reads TGCGCCAGCAGCTCCGGGACAGGGGATTTTTTGGCCAAAAACATTCAGTACTTC. Translation gives CASSSGTGDFLAKNIQYF.